This record covers a single T cell receptor (beta chain). The antigen is not known. This sample stems from a study of multiple sclerosis patients with progressive multifocal leukoencephalopathy. Sequenced by immunoSEQ multiplex PCR; TCRdb stores in-frame clones only, minus some. The data contain about 30,000 clones, approximately 92% of them singletons. Broader study findings: TRBV and TRBJ usage showed no common pattern when PML developed.

The time point here: before natalizumab initiation. The V segment lost 3 bases and the J segment 5 bases; nucleotides outside the gene matches: 7. Germline CDR1 reads SQVTM; CDR2 reads ANQGSEA. The CDR3 runs 14 residues. This clonotype originated in a young man with multiple sclerosis. The sample comprised PBMCs. V usage is TRBV29-1 and J usage is TRBJ2-7, with 10 bases fitting TRBD1. CDR3 nucleotides: TGCAGCGTTGATAAGGGCGACAGGGGGCACGAGCAGTACTTC. Encoded protein: CSVDKGDRGHEQYF.